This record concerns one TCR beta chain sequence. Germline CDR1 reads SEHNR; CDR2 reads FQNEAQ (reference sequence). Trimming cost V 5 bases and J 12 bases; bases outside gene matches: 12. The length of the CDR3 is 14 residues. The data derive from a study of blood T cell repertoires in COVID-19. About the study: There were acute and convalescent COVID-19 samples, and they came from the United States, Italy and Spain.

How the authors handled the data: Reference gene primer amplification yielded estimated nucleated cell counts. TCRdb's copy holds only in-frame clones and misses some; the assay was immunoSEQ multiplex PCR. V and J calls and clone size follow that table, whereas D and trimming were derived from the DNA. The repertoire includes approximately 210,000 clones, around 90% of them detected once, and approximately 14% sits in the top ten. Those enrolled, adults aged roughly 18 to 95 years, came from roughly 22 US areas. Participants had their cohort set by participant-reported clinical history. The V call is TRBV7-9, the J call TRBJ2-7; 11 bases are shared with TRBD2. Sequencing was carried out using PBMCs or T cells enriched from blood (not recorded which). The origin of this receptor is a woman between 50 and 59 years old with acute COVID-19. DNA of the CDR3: TGTGCCAGCAGCCAAACGACTAGCGGGAAGGCGTGGTACTTC. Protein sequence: CASSQTTSGKAWYF.